This TCR beta chain appears in the sequencing data of a study of blood T cells in healthy people across ages. Alongside a J-beta primer mix, a sample-barcoded 5' primer served in a second PCR lasting roughly 6 to 12 cycles. MiXCR, applied by TCRdb to the 5' RACE reads, yields one record per CDR3 protein. The table lists 1.5 million to 2 million distinct CDR3 sequences, 28% of them singletons. Findings and caveats of the study: What prevented conclusive comparison of naive and antigen-experienced cells was that PBMCs were unsorted. Total diversity from one million sequenced T cells was likely underestimated. Older age coincided with a roughly linear decline in TCR beta diversity per million T cells.

From germline, CDR1 is MDHEN and CDR2 SYDVKM. The germline V and J ends were trimmed by 5 bases and 12 bases, with 8 bases remaining between them. The CDR3 runs 11 residues. As concerns this clonotype: What it binds is not known.

The V call is TRBV28, the J call TRBJ1-6, with D perhaps matching TRBD1 (5 bases). Sequencing was performed on blood. This receptor was obtained from a young woman in good health. CDR3 bases: TGTGCCAGCAGTCGGGGCGGACCCCTCCACTTT. Protein: CASSRGGPLHF.